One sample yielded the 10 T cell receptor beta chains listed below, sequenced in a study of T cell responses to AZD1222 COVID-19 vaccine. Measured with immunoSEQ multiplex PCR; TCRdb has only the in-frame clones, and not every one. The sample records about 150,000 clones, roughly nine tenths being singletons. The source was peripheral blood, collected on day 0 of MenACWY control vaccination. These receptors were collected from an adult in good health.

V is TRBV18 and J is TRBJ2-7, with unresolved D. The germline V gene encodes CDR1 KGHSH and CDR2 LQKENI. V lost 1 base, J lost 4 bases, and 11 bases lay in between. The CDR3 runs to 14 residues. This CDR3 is CASSPLVGTYEQYF. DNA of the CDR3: TGTGCCAGCTCACCACTTGTGGGCACGTACGAGCAGTACTTC.

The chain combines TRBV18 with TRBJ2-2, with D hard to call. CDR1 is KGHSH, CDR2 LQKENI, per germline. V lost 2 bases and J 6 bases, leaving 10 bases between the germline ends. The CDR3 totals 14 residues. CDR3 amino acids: CASSPAPRSGELFF. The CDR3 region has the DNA TGTGCCAGCTCACCAGCACCCCGGTCCGGGGAGCTGTTTTTT.

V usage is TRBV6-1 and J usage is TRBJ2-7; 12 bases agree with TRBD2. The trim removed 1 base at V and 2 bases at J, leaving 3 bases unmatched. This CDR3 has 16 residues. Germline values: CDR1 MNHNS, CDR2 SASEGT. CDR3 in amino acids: CASSEGLAGDTYEQYV. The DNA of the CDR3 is TGTGCCAGCAGTGAAGGACTAGCGGGGGATACCTACGAGCAGTACGTC.

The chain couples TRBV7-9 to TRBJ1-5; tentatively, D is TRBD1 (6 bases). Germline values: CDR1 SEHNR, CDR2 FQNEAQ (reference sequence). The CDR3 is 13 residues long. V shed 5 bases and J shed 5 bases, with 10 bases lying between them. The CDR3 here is CASSIQGHQPQHF. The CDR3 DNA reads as TGTGCCAGCAGCATACAGGGACATCAGCCCCAGCATTTT.

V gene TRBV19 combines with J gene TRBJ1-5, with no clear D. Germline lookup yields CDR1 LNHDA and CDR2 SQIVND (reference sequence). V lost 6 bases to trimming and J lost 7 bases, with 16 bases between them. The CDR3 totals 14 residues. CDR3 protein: CASRKREVWQPQHF. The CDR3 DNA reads TGTGCCAGTAGAAAAAGGGAGGTTTGGCAGCCCCAGCATTTT.

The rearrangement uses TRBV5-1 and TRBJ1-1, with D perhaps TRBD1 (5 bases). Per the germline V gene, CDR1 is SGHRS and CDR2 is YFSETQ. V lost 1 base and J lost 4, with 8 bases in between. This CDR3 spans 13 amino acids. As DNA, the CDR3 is TGCGCCAGCAGCTTGAAAAGGGGCACTGAAGCTTTCTTT. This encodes CASSLKRGTEAFF.

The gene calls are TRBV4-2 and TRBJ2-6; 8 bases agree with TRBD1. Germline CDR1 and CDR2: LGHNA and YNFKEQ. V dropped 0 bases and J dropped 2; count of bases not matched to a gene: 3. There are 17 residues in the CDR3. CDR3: CASSQEPGQAGANVLTF. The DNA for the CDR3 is TGTGCCAGCAGCCAAGAGCCGGGACAGGCTGGGGCCAACGTCCTGACTTTC.

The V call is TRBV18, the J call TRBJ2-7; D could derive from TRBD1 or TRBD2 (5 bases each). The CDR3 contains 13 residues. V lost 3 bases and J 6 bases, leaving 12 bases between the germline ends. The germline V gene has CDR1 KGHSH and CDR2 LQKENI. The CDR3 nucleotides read TGTGCCAGCTCACCCGGGGCCAGCATCGAGCAGTACTTC. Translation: CASSPGASIEQYF.

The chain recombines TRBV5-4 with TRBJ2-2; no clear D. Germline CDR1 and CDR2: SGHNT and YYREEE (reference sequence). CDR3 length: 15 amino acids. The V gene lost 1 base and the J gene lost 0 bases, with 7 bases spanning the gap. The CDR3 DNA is TGTGCCAGCAGCTTGTCTGCGTCGAACACCGGGGAGCTGTTTTTT. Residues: CASSLSASNTGELFF. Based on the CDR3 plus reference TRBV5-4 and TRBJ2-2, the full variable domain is ETGVTQSPTHLIKTRGQQVTLRCSSQSGHNTVSWYQQALGQGPQFIFQYYREEENGRGNFPPRFSGLQFPNYSSELNVNALELDDSALYLCASSLSASNTGELFFGEGSRLTVL.

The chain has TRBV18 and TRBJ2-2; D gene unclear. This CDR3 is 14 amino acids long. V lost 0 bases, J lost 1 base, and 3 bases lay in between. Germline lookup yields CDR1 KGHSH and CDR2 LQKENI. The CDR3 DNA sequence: TGTGCCAGCTCACCACCGGGGAACACCGGGGAGCTGTTTTTT. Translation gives CASSPPGNTGELFF. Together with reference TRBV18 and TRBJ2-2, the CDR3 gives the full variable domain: NAGVMQNPRHLVRRRGQEARLRCSPMKGHSHVYWYRQLPEEGLKFMVYLQKENIIDESGMPKERFSAEFPKEGPSILRIQQVVRGDSAAYFCASSPPGNTGELFFGEGSRLTVL.